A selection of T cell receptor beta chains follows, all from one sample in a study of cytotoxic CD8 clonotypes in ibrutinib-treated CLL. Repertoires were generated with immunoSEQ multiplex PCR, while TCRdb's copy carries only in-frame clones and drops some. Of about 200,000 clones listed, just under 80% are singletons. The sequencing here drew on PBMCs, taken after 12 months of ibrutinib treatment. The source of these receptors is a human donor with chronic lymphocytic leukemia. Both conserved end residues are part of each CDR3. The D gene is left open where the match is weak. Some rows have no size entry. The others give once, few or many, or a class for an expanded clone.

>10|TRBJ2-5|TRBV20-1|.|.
CSASAQTQYF
TGCAGTGCTAGTGCGCAGACCCAGTACTTC
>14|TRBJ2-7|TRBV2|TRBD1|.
CASNPRQGDYEQYF
TGTGCCAGCAACCCTAGACAGGGGGACTACGAGCAGTACTTC
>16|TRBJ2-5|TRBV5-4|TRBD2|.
CASSSRLAGGQETQYF
TGTGCCAGCAGCTCTAGACTAGCGGGGGGCCAAGAGACCCAGTACTTC
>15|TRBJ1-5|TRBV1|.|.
CTSSPTFWDCQPQHF
TGCACCAGCAGCCCGACATTCTGGGATTGTCAGCCCCAGCATTTT
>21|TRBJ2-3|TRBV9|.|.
CASSVSIARFGGTRGTDTQYF
TGTGCCAGCAGCGTATCAATCGCCCGGTTCGGCGGGACCAGGGGCACAGATACGCAGTATTTT
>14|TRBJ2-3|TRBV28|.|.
CASSFWGLTDTQYF
TGTGCCAGCAGTTTTTGGGGACTCACAGATACGCAGTATTTT
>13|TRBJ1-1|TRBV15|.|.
CATSREPGTEAFF
TGTGCCACCAGCAGAGAACCTGGCACTGAAGCTTTCTTT
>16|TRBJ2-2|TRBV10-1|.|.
CASSESGTGLTGELFF
TGCGCCAGCAGTGAGTCGGGGACTGGACTGACCGGGGAGCTGTTTTTT
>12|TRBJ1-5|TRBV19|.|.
CASRTREKPQHF
TGTGCCAGTAGGACGCGGGAGAAGCCCCAGCATTTT
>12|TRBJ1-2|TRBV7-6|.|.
CASSTLLSGYTF
TGTGCCAGCAGCACCCTGCTGAGTGGCTACACCTTC
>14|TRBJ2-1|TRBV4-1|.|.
CASSQDPNPSEQFF
TGCGCCAGCAGCCAAGATCCTAACCCCAGTGAGCAGTTCTTC
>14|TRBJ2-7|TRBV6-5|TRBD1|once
CASRSFDRDHEQYF
TGTGCCAGCAGGTCATTCGACAGGGACCACGAGCAGTACTTC
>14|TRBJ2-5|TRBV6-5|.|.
CASSYSGGEETQYF
TGTGCCAGCAGTTACTCGGGTGGGGAGGAGACCCAGTACTTC
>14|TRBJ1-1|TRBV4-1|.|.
CASSQVLRPYEAFF
TGCGCCAGCAGCCAAGTACTACGGCCATATGAAGCTTTCTTT
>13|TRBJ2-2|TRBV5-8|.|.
CASSLGLPGELFF
TGTGCCAGCAGCCTCGGACTACCCGGGGAGCTGTTTTTT
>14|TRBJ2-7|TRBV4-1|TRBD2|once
CASTQTLAGHEQYF
TGCGCCAGCACCCAAACTCTAGCGGGACACGAGCAGTACTTC
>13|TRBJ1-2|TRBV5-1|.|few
CASSDVPRPGYTF
TGCGCCAGCAGCGATGTCCCACGCCCCGGCTACACCTTC
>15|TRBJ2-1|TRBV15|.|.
CATSRDGLAGNEQFF
TGTGCCACCAGCAGAGATGGGTTAGCTGGCAATGAGCAGTTCTTC
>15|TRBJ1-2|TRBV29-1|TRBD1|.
CSVNNPQTGRDGYTF
TGCAGCGTCAACAACCCACAGACAGGGCGGGACGGCTACACCTTC
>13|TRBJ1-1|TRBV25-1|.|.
CASRGLLNTEAFF
TGTGCCAGTAGAGGACTGTTAAACACTGAAGCTTTCTTT
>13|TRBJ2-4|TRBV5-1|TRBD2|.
CASSSAGEDIQYF
TGCGCCAGCAGCTCCGCGGGGGAGGACATTCAGTACTTC